Below are 2 T cell receptor beta chains sequenced from a single sample in a study of blood T cell repertoires in COVID-19. Some clones are missing from TCRdb's copy, which holds only in-frame ones; the method was immunoSEQ multiplex PCR. The repertoire holds under 85,000 clones, with roughly 82% as singletons. The source material was peripheral blood. Receptors were obtained from a human donor in a cohort sampled during active COVID-19.

The rearrangement joins TRBV7-3 to TRBJ2-1; tentatively, D is TRBD1 (6 bases). Germline-derived CDR1 and CDR2 are SGHTA and FQGTGA. The CDR3 runs 15 residues. V was shortened by 2 bases and J by 4 bases, with 12 bases between the two germline ends. The CDR3 bases are TGTGCCAGCAGCTTACGAGGACAGCAGTACAATGAGCAGTTCTTC. This encodes CASSLRGQQYNEQFF.

This chain connects TRBV18 to TRBJ1-5; perhaps TRBD1 as D (6 bases). The CDR3 runs to 17 residues. Per the germline V gene, CDR1 is KGHSH and CDR2 is LQKENI. Trimming took off 2 bases at V and 11 bases at J, with 25 bases between the two ends. The CDR3 region is CASSPSPAQGGFSAQHF. In nucleotides, the CDR3 is TGTGCCAGCTCACCAAGCCCTGCACAGGGTGGGTTTTCGGCCCAGCATTTT.